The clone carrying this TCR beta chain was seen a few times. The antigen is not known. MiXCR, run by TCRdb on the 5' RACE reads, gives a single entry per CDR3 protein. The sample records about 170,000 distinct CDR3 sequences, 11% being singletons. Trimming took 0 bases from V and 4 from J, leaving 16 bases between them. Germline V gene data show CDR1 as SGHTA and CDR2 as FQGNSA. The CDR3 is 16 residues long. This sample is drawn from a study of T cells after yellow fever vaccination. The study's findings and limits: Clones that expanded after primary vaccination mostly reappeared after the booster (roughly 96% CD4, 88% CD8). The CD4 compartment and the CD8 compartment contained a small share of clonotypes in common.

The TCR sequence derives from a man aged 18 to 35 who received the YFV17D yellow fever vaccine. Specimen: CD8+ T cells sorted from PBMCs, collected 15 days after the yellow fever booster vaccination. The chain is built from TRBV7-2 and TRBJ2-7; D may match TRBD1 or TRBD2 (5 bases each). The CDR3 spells CASSLATAGRGYEQYV. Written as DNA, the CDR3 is TGTGCCAGCAGCTTAGCGACGGCAGGGAGAGGATACGAGCAGTACGTC.